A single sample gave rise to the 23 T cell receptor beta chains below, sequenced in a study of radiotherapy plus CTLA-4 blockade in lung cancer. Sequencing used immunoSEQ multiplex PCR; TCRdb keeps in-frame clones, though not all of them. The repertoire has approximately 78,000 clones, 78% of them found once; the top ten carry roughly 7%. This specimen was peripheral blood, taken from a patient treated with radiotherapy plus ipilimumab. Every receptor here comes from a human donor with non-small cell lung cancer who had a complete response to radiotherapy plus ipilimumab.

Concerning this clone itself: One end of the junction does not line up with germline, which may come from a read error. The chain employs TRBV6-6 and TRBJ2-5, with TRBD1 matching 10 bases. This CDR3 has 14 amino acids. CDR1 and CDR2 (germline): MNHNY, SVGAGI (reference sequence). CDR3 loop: CASSFGTGVEAQYF. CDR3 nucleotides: TGTGCCAGCAGTTTTGGGACAGGGGTAGAGGCCCAGTACTTC.

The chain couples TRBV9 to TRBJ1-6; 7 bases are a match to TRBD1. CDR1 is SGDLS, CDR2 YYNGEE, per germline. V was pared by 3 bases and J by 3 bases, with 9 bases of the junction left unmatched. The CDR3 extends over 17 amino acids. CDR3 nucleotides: TGTGCCAGCAGCGCCGCCGGGACAGACTACTATAATTCACCCCTCCACTTT. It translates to CASSAAGTDYYNSPLHF.

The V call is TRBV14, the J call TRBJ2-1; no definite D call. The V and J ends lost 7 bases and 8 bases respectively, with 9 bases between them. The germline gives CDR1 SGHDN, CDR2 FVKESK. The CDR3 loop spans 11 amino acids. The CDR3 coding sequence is TGTGCCAGCACCAGTGGTCATGAGCAGTTCTTC. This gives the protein CASTSGHEQFF.

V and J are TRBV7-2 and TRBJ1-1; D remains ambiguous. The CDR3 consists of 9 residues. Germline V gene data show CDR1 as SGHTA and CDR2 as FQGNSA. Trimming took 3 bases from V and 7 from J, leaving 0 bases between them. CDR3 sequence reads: CASSFEAFF. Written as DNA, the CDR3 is TGTGCCAGCAGCTTTGAAGCTTTCTTT.

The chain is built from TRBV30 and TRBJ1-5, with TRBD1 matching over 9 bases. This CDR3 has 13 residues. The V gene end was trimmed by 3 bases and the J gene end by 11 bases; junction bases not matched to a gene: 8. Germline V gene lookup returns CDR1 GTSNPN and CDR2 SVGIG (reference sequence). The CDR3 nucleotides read TGTGCCTGGAGCGGGACAGGGTCTGGTTCCCAGCATTTT. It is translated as CAWSGTGSGSQHF. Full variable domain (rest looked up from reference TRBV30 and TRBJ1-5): SQTIHQWPATLVQPVGSPLSLECTVEGTSNPNLYWYRQAAGRGLQLLFYSVGIGQISSEVPQNLSASRPQDRQFILSSKKLLLSDSGFYLCAWSGTGSGSQHFGDGTRLSIL.

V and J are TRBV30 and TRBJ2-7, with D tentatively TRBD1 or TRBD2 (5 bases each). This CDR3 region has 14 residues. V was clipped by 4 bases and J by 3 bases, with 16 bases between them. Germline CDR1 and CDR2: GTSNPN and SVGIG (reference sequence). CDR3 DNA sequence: TGTGCCTGGAAAAGGGGTGGGGGTTACTACGAGCAGTACTTC. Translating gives CAWKRGGGYYEQYF.

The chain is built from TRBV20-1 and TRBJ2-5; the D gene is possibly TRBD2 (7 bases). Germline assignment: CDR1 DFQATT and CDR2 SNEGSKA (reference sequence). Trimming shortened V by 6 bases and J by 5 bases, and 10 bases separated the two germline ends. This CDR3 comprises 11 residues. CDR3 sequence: CSATGGETQYF. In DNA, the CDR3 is TGCAGTGCGACGGGGGGCGAGACCCAGTACTTC.

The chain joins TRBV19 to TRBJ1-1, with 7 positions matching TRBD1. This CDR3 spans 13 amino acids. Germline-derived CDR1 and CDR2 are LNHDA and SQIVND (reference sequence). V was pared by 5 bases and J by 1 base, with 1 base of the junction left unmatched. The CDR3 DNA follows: TGTGCCAGTAGTGGGACAGCGAACACTGAAGCTTTCTTT. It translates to CASSGTANTEAFF.

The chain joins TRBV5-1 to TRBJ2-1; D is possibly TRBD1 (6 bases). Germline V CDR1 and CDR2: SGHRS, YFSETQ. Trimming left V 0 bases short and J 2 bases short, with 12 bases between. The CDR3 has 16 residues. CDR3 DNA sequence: TGCGCCAGCAGCTTGGGTTCAGGGGTGGCCTACAATGAGCAGTTCTTC. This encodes CASSLGSGVAYNEQFF.

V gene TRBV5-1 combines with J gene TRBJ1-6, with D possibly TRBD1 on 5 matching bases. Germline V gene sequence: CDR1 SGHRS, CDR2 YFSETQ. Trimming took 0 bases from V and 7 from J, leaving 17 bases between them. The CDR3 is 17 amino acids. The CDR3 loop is CASSLVEGRMGNSPLHF. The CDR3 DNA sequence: TGCGCCAGCAGCTTGGTAGAGGGGCGAATGGGGAATTCACCCCTCCACTTT.

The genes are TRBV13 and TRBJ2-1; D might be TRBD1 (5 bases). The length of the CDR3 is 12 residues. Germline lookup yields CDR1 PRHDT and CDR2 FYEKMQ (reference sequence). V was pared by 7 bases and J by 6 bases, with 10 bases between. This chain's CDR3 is CASKGVGNEQFF. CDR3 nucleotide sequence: TGTGCCAGCAAAGGGGTGGGCAATGAGCAGTTCTTC.

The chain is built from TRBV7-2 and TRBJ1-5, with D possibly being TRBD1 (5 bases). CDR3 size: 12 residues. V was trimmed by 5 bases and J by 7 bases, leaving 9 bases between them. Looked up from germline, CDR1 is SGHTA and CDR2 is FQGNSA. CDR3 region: CASSPSGQPQHF. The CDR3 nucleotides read TGTGCCAGCAGCCCGTCAGGGCAGCCCCAGCATTTT.

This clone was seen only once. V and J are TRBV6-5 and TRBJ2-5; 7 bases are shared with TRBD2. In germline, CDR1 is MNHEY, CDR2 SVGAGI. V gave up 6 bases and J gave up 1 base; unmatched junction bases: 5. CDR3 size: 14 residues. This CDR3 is CASSRGRSQETQYF. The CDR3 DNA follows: TGTGCCAGCAGCCGCGGGAGAAGCCAAGAGACCCAGTACTTC.

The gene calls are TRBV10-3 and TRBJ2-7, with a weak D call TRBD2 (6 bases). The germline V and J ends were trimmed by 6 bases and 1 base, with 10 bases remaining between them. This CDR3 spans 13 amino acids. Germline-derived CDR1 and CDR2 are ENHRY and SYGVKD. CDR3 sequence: CAIRGTESYEQYF. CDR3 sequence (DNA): TGTGCCATCAGAGGGACTGAGTCCTACGAGCAGTACTTC.

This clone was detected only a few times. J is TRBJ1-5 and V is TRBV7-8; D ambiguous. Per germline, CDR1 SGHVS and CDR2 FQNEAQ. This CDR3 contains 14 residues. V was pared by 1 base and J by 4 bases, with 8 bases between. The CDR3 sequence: CASSLEMDNQPQHF. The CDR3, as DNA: TGTGCCAGCAGCTTAGAAATGGATAATCAGCCCCAGCATTTT.

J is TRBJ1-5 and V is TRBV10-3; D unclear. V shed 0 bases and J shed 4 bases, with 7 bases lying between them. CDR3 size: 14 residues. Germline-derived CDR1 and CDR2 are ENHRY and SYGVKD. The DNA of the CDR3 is TGTGCCATCAGTGAGTCCACAGCAAATCAGCCCCAGCATTTT. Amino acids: CAISESTANQPQHF.

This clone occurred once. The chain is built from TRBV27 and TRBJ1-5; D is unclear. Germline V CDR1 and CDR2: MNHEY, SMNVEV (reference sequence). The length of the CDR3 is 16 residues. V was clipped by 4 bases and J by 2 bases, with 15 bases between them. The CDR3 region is CASSSLFLGGNQPQHF. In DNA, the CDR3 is TGTGCCAGCAGTTCCCTGTTCCTCGGGGGCAATCAGCCCCAGCATTTT.

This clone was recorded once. DNA for the CDR3: TGTGCCAGCAGCTTGTGGGGACCGGGACAGGGACGGGAGACCCAGTACTTC. Translating it yields CASSLWGPGQGRETQYF. This sequence joins TRBV5-6 and TRBJ2-5; 9 bases agree with TRBD1. CDR3 length equals 17 residues. Trimming took 1 base from V and 5 from J; bases not matched to a gene: 12. In germline, CDR1 is SGHDT, CDR2 YYEEEE. Full variable domain (missing parts from reference TRBV5-6 and TRBJ2-5): DAGVTQSPTHLIKTRGQQVTLRCSPKSGHDTVSWYQQALGQGPQFIFQYYEEEERQRGNFPDRFSGHQFPNYSSELNVNALLLGDSALYLCASSLWGPGQGRETQYFGPGTRLLVL.

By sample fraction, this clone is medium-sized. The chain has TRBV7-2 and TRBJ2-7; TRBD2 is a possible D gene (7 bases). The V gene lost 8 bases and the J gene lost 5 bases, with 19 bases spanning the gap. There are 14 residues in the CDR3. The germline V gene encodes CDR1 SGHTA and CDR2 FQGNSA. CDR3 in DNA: TGTGCCAGCGGATGGGGGGGGCAGTGGAACGAGCAGTACTTC. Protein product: CASGWGGQWNEQYF.

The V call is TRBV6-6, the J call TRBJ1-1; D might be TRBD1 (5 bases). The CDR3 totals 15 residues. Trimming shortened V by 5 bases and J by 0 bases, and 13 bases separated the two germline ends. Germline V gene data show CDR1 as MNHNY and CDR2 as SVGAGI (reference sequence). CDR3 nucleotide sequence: TGTGCCAGCAGTCAACAGGTTACTATGAACACTGAAGCTTTCTTT. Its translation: CASSQQVTMNTEAFF.

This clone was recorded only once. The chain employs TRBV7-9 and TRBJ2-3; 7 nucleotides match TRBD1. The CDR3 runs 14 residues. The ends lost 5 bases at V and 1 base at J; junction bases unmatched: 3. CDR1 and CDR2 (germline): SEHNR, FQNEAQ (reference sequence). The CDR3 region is CASSLGTGTDTQYF. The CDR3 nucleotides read TGTGCCAGCAGCCTCGGGACAGGCACAGATACGCAGTATTTT.

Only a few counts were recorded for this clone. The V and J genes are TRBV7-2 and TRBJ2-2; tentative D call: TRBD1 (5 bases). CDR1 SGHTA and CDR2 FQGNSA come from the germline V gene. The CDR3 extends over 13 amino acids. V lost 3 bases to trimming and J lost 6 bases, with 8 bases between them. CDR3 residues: CASSFAGPGELFF. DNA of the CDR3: TGTGCCAGCAGCTTTGCAGGGCCCGGGGAGCTGTTTTTT.

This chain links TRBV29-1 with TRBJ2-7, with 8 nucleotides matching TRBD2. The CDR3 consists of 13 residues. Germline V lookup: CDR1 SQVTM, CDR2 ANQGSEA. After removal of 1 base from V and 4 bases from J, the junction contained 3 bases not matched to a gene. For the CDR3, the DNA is TGCAGCGTTGAAGGCGGGAGGAGGTACGAGCAGTACGTC. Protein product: CSVEGGRRYEQYV.